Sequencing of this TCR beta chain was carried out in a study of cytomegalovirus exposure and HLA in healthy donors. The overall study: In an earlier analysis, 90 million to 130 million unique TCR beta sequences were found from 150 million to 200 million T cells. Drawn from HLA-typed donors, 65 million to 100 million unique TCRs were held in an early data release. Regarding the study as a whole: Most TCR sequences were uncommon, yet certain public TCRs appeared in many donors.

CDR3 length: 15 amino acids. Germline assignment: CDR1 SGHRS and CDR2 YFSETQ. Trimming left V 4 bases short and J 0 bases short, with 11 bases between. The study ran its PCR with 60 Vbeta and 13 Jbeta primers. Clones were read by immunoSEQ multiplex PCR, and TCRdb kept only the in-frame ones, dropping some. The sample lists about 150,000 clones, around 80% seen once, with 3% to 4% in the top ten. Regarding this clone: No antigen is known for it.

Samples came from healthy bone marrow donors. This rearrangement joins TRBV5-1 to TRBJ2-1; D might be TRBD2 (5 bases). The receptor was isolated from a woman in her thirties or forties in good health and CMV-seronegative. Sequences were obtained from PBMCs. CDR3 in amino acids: CASSVEGGSYNEQFF. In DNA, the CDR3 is TGCGCCAGCAGCGTAGAGGGTGGCTCCTACAATGAGCAGTTCTTC.